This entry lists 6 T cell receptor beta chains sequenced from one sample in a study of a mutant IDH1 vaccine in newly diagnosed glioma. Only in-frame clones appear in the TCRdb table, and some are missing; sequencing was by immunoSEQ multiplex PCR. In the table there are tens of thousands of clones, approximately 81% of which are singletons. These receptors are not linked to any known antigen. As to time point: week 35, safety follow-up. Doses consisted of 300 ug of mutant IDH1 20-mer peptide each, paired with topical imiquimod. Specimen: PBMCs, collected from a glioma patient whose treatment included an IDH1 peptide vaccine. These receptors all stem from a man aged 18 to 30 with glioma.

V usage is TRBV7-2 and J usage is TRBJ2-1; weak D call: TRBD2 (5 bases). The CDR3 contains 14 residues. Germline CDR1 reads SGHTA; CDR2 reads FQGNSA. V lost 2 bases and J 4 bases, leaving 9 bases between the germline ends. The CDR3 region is CASSLMEVYNEQFF. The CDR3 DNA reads TGTGCCAGCAGCTTAATGGAGGTATACAATGAGCAGTTCTTC.

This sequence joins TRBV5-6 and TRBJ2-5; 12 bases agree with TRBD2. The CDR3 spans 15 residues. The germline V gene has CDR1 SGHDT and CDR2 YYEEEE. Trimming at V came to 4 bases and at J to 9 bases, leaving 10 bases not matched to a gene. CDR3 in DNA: TGTGCCAGCAGCCTAGGACTAGCGGGGCCAGTGTCCCAGTACTTC. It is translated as CASSLGLAGPVSQYF.

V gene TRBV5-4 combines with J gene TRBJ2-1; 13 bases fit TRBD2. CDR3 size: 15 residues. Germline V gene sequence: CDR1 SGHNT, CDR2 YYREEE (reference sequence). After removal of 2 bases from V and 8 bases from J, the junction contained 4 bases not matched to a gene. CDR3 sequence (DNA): TGTGCCAGCAGCTTACCAACTAGCGGGAGGGATGAGCAGTTCTTC. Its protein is CASSLPTSGRDEQFF.

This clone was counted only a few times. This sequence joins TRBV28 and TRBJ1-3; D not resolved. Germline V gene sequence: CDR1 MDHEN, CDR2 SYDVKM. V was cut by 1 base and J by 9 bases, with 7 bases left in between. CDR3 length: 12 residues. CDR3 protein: CASSLLTGTIYF. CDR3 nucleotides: TGTGCCAGCAGTTTATTGACGGGCACCATATATTTT.

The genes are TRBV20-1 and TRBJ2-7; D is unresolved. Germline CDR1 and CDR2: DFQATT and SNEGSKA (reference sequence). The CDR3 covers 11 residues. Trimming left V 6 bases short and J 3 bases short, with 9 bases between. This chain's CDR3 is CSAPGHYEQYF. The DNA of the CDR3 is TGCAGTGCCCCCGGGCACTACGAGCAGTACTTC.

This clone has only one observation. The CDR3 protein is CASSLYGSWTDTQYF. The CDR3 DNA follows: TGTGCCAGCAGTTTATACGGGAGCTGGACAGATACGCAGTATTTT. This chain uses TRBV27 with TRBJ2-3; D is possibly TRBD2 (6 bases). The CDR3 totals 15 residues. V was pared by 1 base and J by 3 bases, with 11 bases between. Germline CDR1 MNHEY, CDR2 SMNVEV (reference sequence).